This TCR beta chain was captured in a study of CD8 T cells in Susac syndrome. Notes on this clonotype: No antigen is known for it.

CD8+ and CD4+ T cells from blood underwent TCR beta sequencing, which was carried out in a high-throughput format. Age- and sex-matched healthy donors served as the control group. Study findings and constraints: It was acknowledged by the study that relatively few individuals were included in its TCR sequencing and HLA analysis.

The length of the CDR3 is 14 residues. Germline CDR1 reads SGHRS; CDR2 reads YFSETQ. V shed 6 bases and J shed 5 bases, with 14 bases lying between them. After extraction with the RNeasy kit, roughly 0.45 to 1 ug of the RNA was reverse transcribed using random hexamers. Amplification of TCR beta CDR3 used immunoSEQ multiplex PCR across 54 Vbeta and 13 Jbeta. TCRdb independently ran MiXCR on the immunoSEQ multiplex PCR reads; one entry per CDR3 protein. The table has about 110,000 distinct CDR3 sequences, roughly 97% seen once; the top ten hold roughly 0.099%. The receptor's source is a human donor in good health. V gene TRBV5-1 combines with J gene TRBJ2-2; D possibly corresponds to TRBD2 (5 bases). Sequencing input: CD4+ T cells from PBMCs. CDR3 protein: CASMPGWETGELFF. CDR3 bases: TGCGCCAGCATGCCAGGATGGGAGACCGGGGAGCTGTTTTTT.